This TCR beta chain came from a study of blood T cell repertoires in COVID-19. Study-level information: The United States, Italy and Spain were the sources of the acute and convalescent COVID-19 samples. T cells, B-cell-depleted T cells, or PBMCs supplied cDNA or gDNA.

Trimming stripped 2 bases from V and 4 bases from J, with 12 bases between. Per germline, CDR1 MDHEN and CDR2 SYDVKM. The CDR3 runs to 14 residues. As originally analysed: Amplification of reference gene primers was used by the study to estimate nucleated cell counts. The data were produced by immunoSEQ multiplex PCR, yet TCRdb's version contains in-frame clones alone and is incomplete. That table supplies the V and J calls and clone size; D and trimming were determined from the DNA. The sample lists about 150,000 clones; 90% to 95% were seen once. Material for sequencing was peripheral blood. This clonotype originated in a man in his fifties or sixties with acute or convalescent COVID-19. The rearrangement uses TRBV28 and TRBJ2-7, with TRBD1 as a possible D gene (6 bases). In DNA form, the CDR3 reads TGTGCCAGCAGTTTAGGGGGCAGTCCATACGAGCAGTACTTC. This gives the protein CASSLGGSPYEQYF.